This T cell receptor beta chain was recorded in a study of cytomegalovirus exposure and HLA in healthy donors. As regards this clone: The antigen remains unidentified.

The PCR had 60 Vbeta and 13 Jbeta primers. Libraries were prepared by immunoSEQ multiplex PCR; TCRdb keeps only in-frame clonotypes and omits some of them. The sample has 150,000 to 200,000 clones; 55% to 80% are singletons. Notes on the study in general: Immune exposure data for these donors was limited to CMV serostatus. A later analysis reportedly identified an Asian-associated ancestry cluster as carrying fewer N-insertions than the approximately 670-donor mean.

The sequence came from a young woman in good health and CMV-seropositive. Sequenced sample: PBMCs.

The CDR3 loop reads CASSLSRTEAFF. CDR3 nucleotide sequence: TGTGCCAGCAGCTTATCCCGCACTGAAGCTTTCTTT. The rearrangement joins TRBV7-2 to TRBJ1-1; unclear D gene. This CDR3 comprises 12 residues. Trimming pared 2 bases from V and 4 bases from J, leaving 5 bases between. From germline, CDR1 is SGHTA and CDR2 FQGNSA.